The 4 T cell receptor beta chains listed next were all sequenced from one sample in a study of blood T cell repertoires in COVID-19. The data were produced by immunoSEQ multiplex PCR, yet TCRdb's version contains in-frame clones alone and is incomplete. The sample records 300,000 to 400,000 clones, roughly nine tenths being singletons. The sequenced material came from peripheral blood. Source of these receptors: a woman aged 25 to 39 with COVID-19, enrolled during active disease.

The chain carries TRBV4-1 and TRBJ2-1; the match to TRBD2 covers 11 bases. Germline loops: CDR1 MGHRA, CDR2 YSYEKL. Unmatched junction bases numbered 4, after V lost 4 bases and J lost 5 bases. The CDR3 loop spans 15 amino acids. Here the CDR3 DNA reads TGCGCCAGCAGCCTCACTAGCGGGAGTCACAATGAGCAGTTCTTC. Translated: CASSLTSGSHNEQFF.

DNA of the CDR3: TGTGCCAGCAGTACCCGGGACAATTACAATGAGCAGTTCTTC. This codes for CASSTRDNYNEQFF. This chain joins TRBV27 and TRBJ2-1, with a possible D match to TRBD1 (6 bases). The CDR3 runs to 14 residues. V was cut by 5 bases and J by 4 bases, with 12 bases left in between. Per germline, CDR1 MNHEY and CDR2 SMNVEV (reference sequence).

The rearrangement links TRBV9 to TRBJ1-2; D is perhaps TRBD1 (5 bases). The CDR3 consists of 15 residues. With 4 bases removed from V and 3 bases from J, the gap between germline ends came to 16 bases. In germline, CDR1 is SGDLS, CDR2 YYNGEE. CDR3 bases: TGTGCCAGCAGCTCATGGGAGGGGCAAGACTATGGCTACACCTTC. This gives the protein CASSSWEGQDYGYTF.

The gene calls are TRBV7-2 and TRBJ2-5, with D tentatively TRBD2 (5 bases). The ends were cut back, 5 bases at V and 5 bases at J, with 18 bases in the middle. The length of the CDR3 is 15 residues. Germline V gene sequence: CDR1 SGHTA, CDR2 FQGNSA. The CDR3 here is CASSPTPGLLETQYF. The DNA for the CDR3 is TGTGCCAGCAGCCCTACCCCCGGACTGTTGGAGACCCAGTACTTC.